This TCR beta chain was sequenced during a study of Ad26.COV2.S vaccination and SARS-CoV-2 variants. Study information: Donor got 5x10^10 or 1x10^11 viral particles of Ad26.COV2.S.

Only in-frame clones appear in the TCRdb table, and some are missing; sequencing was by immunoSEQ multiplex PCR. Of around 450,000 clones in the sample, over 75% were seen once. The treatment here: over 15 received Ad26.COV2.S at low or high dose, single or two shots; about 5 received placebo; per-sample allocation not given. Sampling occurred on day 63 after the first vaccine or placebo injection. Per germline, CDR1 LGHNA and CDR2 YSLEER. The CDR3 totals 17 residues. V shed 0 bases and J shed 7 bases, with 19 bases lying between them. Source: peripheral blood, taken in a trial of Ad26.COV2.S vaccine versus placebo. The clonotype comes from a person aged 18-65 years who received the Ad26.COV2.S COVID-19 vaccine or a placebo. This chain links TRBV4-3 with TRBJ2-1, with D perhaps TRBD1 (6 bases). The CDR3 DNA reads as TGCGCCAGCAGCCAAGATATGCGGACAGCCGGAGAGAATGAGCAGTTCTTC. This codes for CASSQDMRTAGENEQFF.